This T cell receptor beta chain was sequenced for a study of early T cells in non-severe SARS-CoV-2 infection. At the level of the study: Chains were unpaired, as sequencing was done on bulk RNA from unsorted whole blood. General observations from the study: The study's VDJdb matching favored anti-spike CD8 responses and missed private and CD4 specificities.

The junction had 15 bases not matched to a gene; V was cut back by 8 bases and J by 7 bases. Germline values: CDR1 MNHGY, CDR2 SVAAGI. The CDR3 is made up of 15 amino acids. Unique molecular identifiers tagged individual cDNA molecules. TCRdb reanalysed the 5' RACE reads using MiXCR and keeps one entry per CDR3 protein. The table includes tens of thousands of distinct CDR3 sequences, about 12% detected once. This clonotype was counted ten times or more. The antigen is undetermined. The chain couples TRBV6-9 to TRBJ1-2; 8 nucleotides align to TRBD1. The sequencing here drew on whole blood, taken at baseline. The TCR originated in an adult who was a healthcare worker with PCR-confirmed SARS-CoV-2 infection or an uninfected control (not recorded which). The donor label of this sample is uncertain. Here the CDR3 reads CASVPPQGACSGYTF. CDR3 nucleotide sequence: TGTGCCAGCGTTCCCCCCCAGGGGGCTTGTAGTGGCTACACCTTC.